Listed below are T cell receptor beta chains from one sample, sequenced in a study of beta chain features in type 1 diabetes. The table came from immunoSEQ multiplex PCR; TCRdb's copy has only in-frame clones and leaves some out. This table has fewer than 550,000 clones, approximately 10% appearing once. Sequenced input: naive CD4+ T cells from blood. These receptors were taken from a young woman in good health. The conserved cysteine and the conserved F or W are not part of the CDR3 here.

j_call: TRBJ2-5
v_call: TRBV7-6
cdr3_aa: ASTPGGQETQY

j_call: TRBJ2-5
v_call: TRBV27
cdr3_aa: ASSLLGETQY

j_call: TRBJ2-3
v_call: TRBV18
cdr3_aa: ASSPIIGGTDTQY

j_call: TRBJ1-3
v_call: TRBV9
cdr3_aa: ASSYNGAGNTIY

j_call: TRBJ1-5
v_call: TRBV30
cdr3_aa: ACRTGLSGNQPQH

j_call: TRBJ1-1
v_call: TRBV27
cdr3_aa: ASSLTPASEAF

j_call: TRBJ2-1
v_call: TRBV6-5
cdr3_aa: ASSTGTVIYNEQF

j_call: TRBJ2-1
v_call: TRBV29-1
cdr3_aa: SGHRGRGNEQF

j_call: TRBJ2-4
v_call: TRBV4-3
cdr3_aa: ASSQDVGAYIQY

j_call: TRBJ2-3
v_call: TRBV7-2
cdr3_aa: AIRGSGTTFSTDTQY

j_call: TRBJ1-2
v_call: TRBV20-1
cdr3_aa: SARLGGGYT

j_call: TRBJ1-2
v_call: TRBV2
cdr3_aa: ASRHKDSFYGYT

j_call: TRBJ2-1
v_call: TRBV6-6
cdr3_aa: ASRRTATINEQF

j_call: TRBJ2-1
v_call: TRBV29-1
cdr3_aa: SVEVSSYNEQF

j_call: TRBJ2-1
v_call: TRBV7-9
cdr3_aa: ASSSPGLGSNEQF

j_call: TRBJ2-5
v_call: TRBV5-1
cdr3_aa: ASSLTLVPETQY